The next 9 T cell receptor beta chains were all read from a single sample in a study of OX40 agonist ivuxolimab in advanced cancers. Sequenced by immunoSEQ multiplex PCR; TCRdb stores in-frame clones only, minus some. The sample includes 60,000 or so clones, about 79% seen only once; the top ten take roughly 2.3%. The sample here was CD4+ or CD8+ T cells sorted from blood, taken in a trial of the OX40 agonist ivuxolimab. The receptor source for this set is an adult with an advanced solid tumor such as melanoma, head and neck, liver or kidney cancer.

The chain is built from TRBV19 and TRBJ1-2, with a weak D call TRBD1 (5 bases). This CDR3 contains 16 residues. Germline V lookup: CDR1 LNHDA, CDR2 SQIVND (reference sequence). V was trimmed by 5 bases and J by 3 bases, leaving 19 bases between them. The CDR3: CASSPLLDSRYYGYTF. CDR3 coding DNA: TGTGCCAGTAGTCCGCTTTTAGACAGCCGTTACTATGGCTACACCTTC.

The CDR3 region has the DNA TGTGCCAGCAGCTTGTACGACCTGACTGAAGCTTTCTTT. This codes for CASSLYDLTEAFF. The chain joins TRBV5-6 to TRBJ1-1; no reliable D call. Germline V CDR1 and CDR2: SGHDT, YYEEEE. There are 13 residues in the CDR3. Trimming stripped 1 base from V and 5 bases from J, with 9 bases between. Using reference TRBV5-6 and TRBJ1-1 for the parts outside the CDR3, the full variable domain is DAGVTQSPTHLIKTRGQQVTLRCSPKSGHDTVSWYQQALGQGPQFIFQYYEEEERQRGNFPDRFSGHQFPNYSSELNVNALLLGDSALYLCASSLYDLTEAFFGQGTRLTVV.

This chain uses TRBV9 with TRBJ1-2; D unresolved. V gave up 4 bases and J gave up 8 bases, with 21 bases separating them. The CDR3 loop spans 15 amino acids. Germline V lookup: CDR1 SGDLS, CDR2 YYNGEE. CDR3 coding DNA: TGTGCCAGCAGCCCCCAGATGTGGCAGTTAGCCGGCTACACCTTC. It specifies CASSPQMWQLAGYTF.

The rearrangement uses TRBV7-3 and TRBJ2-5; no clear D. Germline V gives CDR1 SGHTA, CDR2 FQGTGA. The V gene lost 2 bases and the J gene lost 4 bases, with 17 bases spanning the gap. This CDR3 contains 16 residues. In DNA, the CDR3 is TGTGCCAGCAGCTTAGGCTCACCTACCCTCTTAGAGACCCAGTACTTC. Translated: CASSLGSPTLLETQYF.

This chain links TRBV19 with TRBJ1-5; 12 nucleotides agree with TRBD1. CDR3 size: 17 residues. Trimming took 4 bases from V and 2 from J; bases not matched to a gene: 6. Germline assignment: CDR1 LNHDA and CDR2 SQIVND (reference sequence). This CDR3 reads CASSTGTGGFGNQPQHF. The CDR3 region has the DNA TGTGCCAGTAGTACTGGGACAGGGGGCTTTGGCAATCAGCCCCAGCATTTT.

Here the CDR3 reads CASSQAGARGGYTF. The CDR3 coding sequence is TGTGCCAGCAGCCAAGCGGGGGCGCGAGGGGGCTACACCTTC. V usage is TRBV14 and J usage is TRBJ1-2, with a weak D call TRBD1 (6 bases). The V and J ends lost 1 base and 8 bases respectively, with 14 bases between them. Germline V lookup: CDR1 SGHDN, CDR2 FVKESK. This CDR3 has 14 amino acids.

The chain uses TRBV5-8 and TRBJ1-6, with unresolved D. The germline V and J ends were trimmed by 2 bases and 6 bases, with 3 bases remaining between them. Germline CDR1 reads SGHTS; CDR2 reads YDEGEE. The CDR3 length is 12 residues. The CDR3 spells CASSFLNSPLHF. For the CDR3, the DNA is TGTGCCAGCAGCTTCCTTAATTCACCCCTCCACTTT. Supplemented by reference TRBV5-8 and TRBJ1-6, the full variable domain reads EAGVTQSPTHLIKTRGQQATLRCSPISGHTSVYWYQQALGLGLQFLLWYDEGEERNRGNFPPRFSGRQFPNYSSELNVNALELEDSALYLCASSFLNSPLHFGNGTRLTVT.

The chain links TRBV2 to TRBJ1-1; 11 bases fit TRBD1. The CDR3 length is 17 residues. V dropped 2 bases and J dropped 1; count of bases not matched to a gene: 6. Germline CDR1 is SNHLY and CDR2 is FYNNEI. CDR3 sequence (DNA): TGTGCCAGCAGTGAACCCGCGGACAGGGGGCAGAACACTGAAGCTTTCTTT. Protein: CASSEPADRGQNTEAFF.

J is TRBJ1-5 and V is TRBV6-6; the D gene is possibly TRBD1 (5 bases). CDR1 is MNHNY and CDR2 is SVGAGI in the germline V gene (reference sequence). The V end was cut by 5 bases, the J end by 4 bases, with 12 bases between. The CDR3 contains 14 residues. The CDR3 bases are TGTGCCAGCAGTCCTCAGGGAGGGAATCAGCCCCAGCATTTT. It codes for CASSPQGGNQPQHF.